These 25 T cell receptor beta chains were sequenced from one sample in a study of blood T cell repertoires in COVID-19. Measured with immunoSEQ multiplex PCR; TCRdb has only the in-frame clones, and not every one. The repertoire consists of about 300,000 clones, with around nine tenths occurring once and the leading ten covering less than 3%. Input material: PBMCs or T cells enriched from blood (not recorded which). All receptors come from a woman aged 45-65 years who had been exposed to COVID-19.

V and J are TRBV15 and TRBJ2-2; 11 positions agree with TRBD2. Germline V gene sequence: CDR1 LNHNV, CDR2 YYDKDF (reference sequence). The CDR3 loop spans 16 amino acids. V trimming: 0 bases; J trimming: 6 bases; junction bases outside the gene matches: 3. CDR3 loop: CATSRDSGGASGELFF. Written as DNA, the CDR3 is TGTGCCACCAGCAGAGATAGCGGGGGGGCATCCGGGGAGCTGTTTTTT. Supplemented by reference TRBV15 and TRBJ2-2, the full variable domain reads DAMVIQNPRYQVTQFGKPVTLSCSQTLNHNVMYWYQQKSSQAPKLLFHYYDKDFNNEADTPDNFQSRRPNTSFCFLDIRSPGLGDTAMYLCATSRDSGGASGELFFGEGSRLTVL.

The gene calls are TRBV7-2 and TRBJ2-5; no clear D gene. This CDR3 is 13 amino acids long. Germline V CDR1 and CDR2: SGHTA, FQGNSA. V was clipped by 4 bases and J by 5 bases, with 11 bases between them. The CDR3 sequence is CASSSLGAETQYF. CDR3 in DNA: TGTGCCAGCAGCTCCCTAGGCGCGGAGACCCAGTACTTC.

The V gene is TRBV5-5, the J gene TRBJ2-7, with 8 bases identical to TRBD1. The CDR3 extends over 15 amino acids. CDR1 and CDR2 from the germline V gene are SGHKS and YYEKEE (reference sequence). Losses at the gene ends were 1 base for V and 4 bases for J; bases not matched to a gene: 7. This CDR3 is CASSLKDRAGYEQYF. The DNA for the CDR3 is TGTGCCAGCAGCTTGAAGGACAGGGCCGGGTACGAGCAGTACTTC.

The chain carries TRBV6-2 or TRBV6-3 and TRBJ2-5; 10 nucleotides match TRBD2. Germline-derived CDR1 and CDR2 are MNHEY and SVGEGT. This CDR3 has 13 amino acids. V lost 5 bases, J lost 10 bases, and 7 bases stayed unmatched. CDR3 in DNA: TGTGCCAGCAGTCCGGGACTAGCGCCGAGCCAGTACTTC. Amino acid sequence: CASSPGLAPSQYF.

The chain couples TRBV5-1 to TRBJ2-3; 7 nucleotides align to TRBD2. The V segment lost 6 bases and the J segment 3 bases; nucleotides outside the gene matches: 7. The V gene's germline CDR1 is SGHRS and CDR2 YFSETQ. The CDR3 is made up of 14 amino acids. The CDR3 here is CASTKGGGTDTQYF. As DNA, the CDR3 is TGCGCCAGCACCAAGGGCGGGGGTACAGATACGCAGTATTTT.

V and J are TRBV4-2 and TRBJ1-1; 8 positions match TRBD1. The CDR3 runs 16 residues. V was clipped by 4 bases and J by 1 base; unmatched bases: 8. From germline, CDR1 is LGHNA and CDR2 YNFKEQ. CDR3: CASSPSGGQGNTEAFF. The CDR3 DNA follows: TGTGCCAGCAGCCCCAGTGGAGGACAGGGGAACACTGAAGCTTTCTTT.

The chain recombines TRBV6-5 with TRBJ2-7; TRBD2 aligns across 10 bases. The germline V gene has CDR1 MNHEY and CDR2 SVGAGI. This CDR3 is built from 15 residues. The V gene end was trimmed by 0 bases and the J gene end by 3 bases; junction bases not matched to a gene: 2. The CDR3 DNA is TGTGCCAGCAGTTACTCCCTAGCGGGGGACTACGAGCAGTACTTC. It translates to CASSYSLAGDYEQYF.

DNA for the CDR3: TGTGCCACCAGCAGCAGCCTCCACGGGCGGGGAGGACTATACGAGCAGTACTTC. This encodes CATSSSLHGRGGLYEQYF. V gene TRBV15 combines with J gene TRBJ2-7; perhaps TRBD2 as D (6 bases). The CDR3 contains 18 residues. Germline CDR1 and CDR2: LNHNV and YYDKDF (reference sequence). V shed 3 bases and J shed 4 bases, with 25 bases lying between them.

The V and J genes are TRBV28 and TRBJ2-2, with 12 bases lining up with TRBD2. Germline CDR1 reads MDHEN; CDR2 reads SYDVKM. Germline trimming cut 3 bases from V and 5 bases from J; bases unmatched to any gene: 7. The CDR3 is made up of 17 amino acids. In DNA form, the CDR3 reads TGTGCCAGCAGTTTGCCGCGCCTAGCGGGGGGGACCGGGGAGCTGTTTTTT. Its protein is CASSLPRLAGGTGELFF.

The chain joins TRBV10-3 to TRBJ2-3, with D tentatively TRBD1 (7 bases). CDR1 is ENHRY, CDR2 SYGVKD, per germline. V was shortened by 6 bases and J by 1 base, with 20 bases between the two germline ends. The CDR3 is 17 residues long. This chain's CDR3 is CAIRGGQHLAGTDTQYF. CDR3 bases: TGTGCCATCAGGGGGGGACAGCACCTTGCCGGCACAGATACGCAGTATTTT.

The chain recombines TRBV28 with TRBJ1-4; 10 positions agree with TRBD1. V gave up 7 bases and J gave up 8 bases; unmatched junction bases: 10. Per germline, CDR1 MDHEN and CDR2 SYDVKM. The CDR3 is 15 amino acids. The CDR3 region is CASNRQGASEEKLFF. In nucleotides, the CDR3 is TGTGCCAGCAATAGACAGGGGGCTAGTGAGGAAAAACTGTTTTTT.

The chain joins TRBV3-1 (or the pseudogene TRBV3-2) to TRBJ2-1; TRBD2 agrees at 12 bases. Germline V gives CDR1 LGHDT, CDR2 YNNKEL (reference sequence). Trimming took 2 bases from V and 5 from J; bases not matched to a gene: 10. CDR3 length: 18 residues. The DNA for the CDR3 is TGTGCCAGCAGCCAAAGCCTAGCGGGGGGGCTAGGGAACAATGAGCAGTTCTTC. It translates to CASSQSLAGGLGNNEQFF.

This clone came up once. The V gene is TRBV27, the J gene TRBJ1-2; a weak D match, TRBD1 (6 bases). V was pared by 5 bases and J by 7 bases, with 23 bases between. Germline-derived CDR1 and CDR2 are MNHEY and SMNVEV (reference sequence). The CDR3 loop spans 16 amino acids. This CDR3 reads CASSTATGPTRGGYTF. As DNA, the CDR3 is TGTGCCAGCAGTACCGCGACAGGCCCCACGAGAGGTGGCTACACCTTC.

This chain joins TRBV7-9 and TRBJ2-7; 7 bases agree with TRBD1. The CDR3 has 13 amino acids. V was clipped by 5 bases and J by 6 bases; unmatched bases: 7. The V gene's germline CDR1 is SEHNR and CDR2 FQNEAQ (reference sequence). Here the CDR3 reads CASSSRDSLEQYF. The CDR3 DNA follows: TGTGCCAGCAGCAGCCGGGACAGTCTCGAGCAGTACTTC.

The chain employs TRBV11-2 and TRBJ2-7; possibly TRBD1 for D (6 bases). The germline CDR1 and CDR2 sequences are SGHAT and FQNNGV. CDR3 length: 14 amino acids. Trimming left V 1 base short and J 5 bases short, with 12 bases between. The CDR3 loop is CASSLADSRNEQYF. In DNA form, the CDR3 reads TGTGCCAGCAGCTTAGCGGACAGCAGGAACGAGCAGTACTTC. Full variable domain (missing parts from reference TRBV11-2 and TRBJ2-7): EAGVAQSPRYKIIEKRQSVAFWCNPISGHATLYWYQQILGQGPKLLIQFQNNGVVDDSQLPKDRFSAERLKGVDSTLKIQPAKLEDSAVYLCASSLADSRNEQYFGPGTRLTVT.

This clone was found once. The J gene is TRBJ1-2, the V gene TRBV6-5; maybe TRBD1 (6 bases). V was trimmed by 10 bases and J by 8 bases, leaving 23 bases between them. CDR1 MNHEY and CDR2 SVGAGI come from the germline V gene. This CDR3 spans 14 amino acids. CDR3 protein: CAIMRGNGVGGYTF. CDR3 bases: TGTGCCATAATGAGGGGGAACGGAGTTGGGGGCTACACCTTC.

The V call is TRBV7-9, the J call TRBJ2-1; D gene ambiguous. Trimming pared 2 bases from V and 7 bases from J, leaving 6 bases between. Germline V CDR1 and CDR2: SEHNR, FQNEAQ (reference sequence). This CDR3 has 12 residues. Written as DNA, the CDR3 is TGTGCCAGCAGCTTATCTTTGAATGAGCAGTTCTTC. It is translated as CASSLSLNEQFF.

The rearrangement links TRBV7-2 to TRBJ2-7, with 9 bases that match TRBD2. This CDR3 contains 16 residues. The trim removed 1 base at V and 2 bases at J, leaving 6 bases unmatched. CDR1 SGHTA and CDR2 FQGNSA come from the germline V gene. The CDR3 protein is CASSLVAGGAPYEQYF. In nucleotides, the CDR3 is TGTGCCAGCAGCTTAGTTGCGGGGGGGGCCCCCTACGAGCAGTACTTC.

This chain links TRBV7-8 with TRBJ1-5; D might be TRBD1 (6 bases). CDR3 length: 16 residues. Germline CDR1 and CDR2: SGHVS and FQNEAQ. The V gene lost 5 bases and the J gene lost 0 bases, with 14 bases spanning the gap. CDR3 loop: CASSKSRGYSNQPQHF. The CDR3 DNA reads as TGTGCCAGCAGCAAATCTAGGGGGTATAGCAATCAGCCCCAGCATTTT.

The CDR3 DNA sequence: TGTGCCAGCAGCGTACATACAGGTGAAAAACTGTTTTTT. Its translation: CASSVHTGEKLFF. The chain links TRBV9 to TRBJ1-4; tentative D call: TRBD1 (5 bases). The CDR3 runs 13 residues. The V end lost 1 base, the J end lost 7 bases, and 8 bases lay between the germline ends. Looked up from germline, CDR1 is SGDLS and CDR2 is YYNGEE.

The chain joins TRBV28 to TRBJ1-2, with a possible D match to TRBD1 (6 bases). There are 13 residues in the CDR3. Germline CDR1 reads MDHEN; CDR2 reads SYDVKM. Trimming left V 2 bases short and J 8 bases short, with 12 bases between. The CDR3 coding sequence is TGTGCCAGCAGTTTAGGACAGAGGTTGGGCTACACCTTC. This codes for CASSLGQRLGYTF.

The rearrangement links TRBV5-1 to TRBJ1-2, with 10 bases fitting TRBD1. This CDR3 is 16 amino acids long. CDR1 and CDR2 (germline): SGHRS, YFSETQ. The V segment lost 0 bases and the J segment 6 bases; nucleotides outside the gene matches: 8. This CDR3 reads CASSLDPDRGADGYTF. The CDR3 bases are TGCGCCAGCAGCTTGGACCCGGACAGGGGGGCTGATGGCTACACCTTC. Looking up the rest from reference TRBV5-1 and TRBJ1-2 gives the full variable domain: KAGVTQTPRYLIKTRGQQVTLSCSPISGHRSVSWYQQTPGQGLQFLFEYFSETQRNKGNFPGRFSGRQFSNSRSEMNVSTLELGDSALYLCASSLDPDRGADGYTFGSGTRLTVV.

About this clone itself: At one boundary the junction diverges from the germline segment, which might be a read error. The chain joins TRBV18 to TRBJ2-7; 7 nucleotides agree with TRBD1. CDR1 and CDR2 (germline): KGHSH, LQKENI. The CDR3 is 13 residues long. CDR3 DNA: TGTGCCAGCTCACCTGATGACAGGGAGATTCATAACTTC. Translating it yields CASSPDDREIHNF.

The CDR3 DNA reads TGCGCCAGCAGCTTGGTACTAGCGGGGGAGTATGATACGCAGTATTTT. Its protein product is CASSLVLAGEYDTQYF. The rearrangement links TRBV5-1 to TRBJ2-3, with 11 bases identical to TRBD2. V shed 0 bases, J shed 6 bases, and the junction held 6 bases outside the gene matches. The CDR3 extends over 16 amino acids. Per the germline V gene, CDR1 is SGHRS and CDR2 is YFSETQ.

V is TRBV11-3 and J is TRBJ2-1; TRBD1 is a possible D gene (6 bases). The CDR3 covers 14 residues. The V gene's germline CDR1 is SGHNT and CDR2 YENEEA. The V gene lost 3 bases and the J gene lost 6 bases, with 12 bases spanning the gap. DNA of the CDR3: TGTGCCAGCAGCTTTGAGGGGGTGGCCAATGAGCAGTTCTTC. It translates to CASSFEGVANEQFF.